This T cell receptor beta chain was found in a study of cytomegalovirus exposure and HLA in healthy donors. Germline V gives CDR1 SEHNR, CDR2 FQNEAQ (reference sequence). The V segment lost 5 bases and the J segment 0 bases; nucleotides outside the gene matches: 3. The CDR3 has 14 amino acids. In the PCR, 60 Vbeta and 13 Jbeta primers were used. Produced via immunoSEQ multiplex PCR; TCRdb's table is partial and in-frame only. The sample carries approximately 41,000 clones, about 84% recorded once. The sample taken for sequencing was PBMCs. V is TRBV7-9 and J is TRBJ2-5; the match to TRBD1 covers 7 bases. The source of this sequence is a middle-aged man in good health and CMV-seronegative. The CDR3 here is CASSRQGDQETQYF. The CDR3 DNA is TGTGCCAGCAGCCGACAGGGAGACCAAGAGACCCAGTACTTC.